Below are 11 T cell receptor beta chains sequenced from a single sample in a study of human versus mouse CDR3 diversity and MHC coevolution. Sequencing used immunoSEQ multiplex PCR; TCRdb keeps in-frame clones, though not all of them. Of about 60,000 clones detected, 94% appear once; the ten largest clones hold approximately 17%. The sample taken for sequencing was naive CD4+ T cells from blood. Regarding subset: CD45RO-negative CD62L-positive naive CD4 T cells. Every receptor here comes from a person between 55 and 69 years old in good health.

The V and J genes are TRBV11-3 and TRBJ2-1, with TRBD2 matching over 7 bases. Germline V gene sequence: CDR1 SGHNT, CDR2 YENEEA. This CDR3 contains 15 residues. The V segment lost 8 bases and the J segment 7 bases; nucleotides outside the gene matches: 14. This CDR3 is CASSVGAGVANEQFF. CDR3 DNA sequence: TGTGCCAGCTCTGTAGGGGCGGGAGTGGCAAATGAGCAGTTCTTC.

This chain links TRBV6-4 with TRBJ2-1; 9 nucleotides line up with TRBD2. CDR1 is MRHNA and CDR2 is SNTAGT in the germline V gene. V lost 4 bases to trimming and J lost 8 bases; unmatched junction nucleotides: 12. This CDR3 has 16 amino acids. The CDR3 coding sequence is TGTGCCAGCAGTGGCAGCGGGAGCGGGAGGAAAGATGAGCAGTTCTTC. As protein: CASSGSGSGRKDEQFF.

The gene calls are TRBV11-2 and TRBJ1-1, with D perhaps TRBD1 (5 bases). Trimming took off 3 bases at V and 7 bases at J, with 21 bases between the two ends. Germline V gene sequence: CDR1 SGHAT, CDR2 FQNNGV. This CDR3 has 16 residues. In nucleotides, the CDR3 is TGTGCCAGCAGCTTTCTCCAAGGGGAGGGGACGATTGAAGCTTTCTTT. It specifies CASSFLQGEGTIEAFF. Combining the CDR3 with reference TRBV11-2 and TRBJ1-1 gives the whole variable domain EAGVAQSPRYKIIEKRQSVAFWCNPISGHATLYWYQQILGQGPKLLIQFQNNGVVDDSQLPKDRFSAERLKGVDSTLKIQPAKLEDSAVYLCASSFLQGEGTIEAFFGQGTRLTVV.

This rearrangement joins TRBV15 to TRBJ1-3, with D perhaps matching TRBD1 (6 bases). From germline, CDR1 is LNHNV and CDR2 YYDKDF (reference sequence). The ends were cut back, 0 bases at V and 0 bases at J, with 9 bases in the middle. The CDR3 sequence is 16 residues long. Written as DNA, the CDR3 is TGTGCCACCAGCAGAGAACAGGGAAGCTCTGGAAACACCATATATTTT. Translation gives CATSREQGSSGNTIYF.

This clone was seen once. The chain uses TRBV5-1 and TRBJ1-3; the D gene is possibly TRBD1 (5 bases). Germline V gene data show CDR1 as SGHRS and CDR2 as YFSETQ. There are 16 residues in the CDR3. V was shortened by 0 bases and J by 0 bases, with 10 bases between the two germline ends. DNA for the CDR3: TGCGCCAGCAGCTTGGAGGGGCCTTACTCTGGAAACACCATATATTTT. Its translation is CASSLEGPYSGNTIYF.

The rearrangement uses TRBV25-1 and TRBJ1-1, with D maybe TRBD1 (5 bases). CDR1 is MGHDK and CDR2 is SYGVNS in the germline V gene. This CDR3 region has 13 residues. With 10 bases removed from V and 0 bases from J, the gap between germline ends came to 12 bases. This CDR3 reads CATLGRMNTEAFF. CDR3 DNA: TGTGCCACCCTGGGGCGGATGAACACTGAAGCTTTCTTT.

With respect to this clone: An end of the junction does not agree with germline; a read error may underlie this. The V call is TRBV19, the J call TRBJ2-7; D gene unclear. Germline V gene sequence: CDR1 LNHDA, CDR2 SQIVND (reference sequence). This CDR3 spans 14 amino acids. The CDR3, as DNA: TGTGCCAGTAGTGGAGACCCCGACTCCGACGAGCAGTACTTC. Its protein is CASSGDPDSDEQYF.

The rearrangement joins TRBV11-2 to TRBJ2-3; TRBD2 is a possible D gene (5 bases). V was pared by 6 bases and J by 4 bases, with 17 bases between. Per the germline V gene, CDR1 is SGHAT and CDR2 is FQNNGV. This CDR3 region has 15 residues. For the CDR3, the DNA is TGTGCCAGCAGAAAATTCGGAGGTGGTCCAGATACGCAGTATTTT. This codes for CASRKFGGGPDTQYF.

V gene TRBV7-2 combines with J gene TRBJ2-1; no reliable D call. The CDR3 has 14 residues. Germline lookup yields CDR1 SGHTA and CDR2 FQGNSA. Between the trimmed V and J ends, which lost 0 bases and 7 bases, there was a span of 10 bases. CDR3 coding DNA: TGTGCCAGCAGCTTAGCGTACCCGGGTAATGAGCAGTTCTTC. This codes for CASSLAYPGNEQFF.

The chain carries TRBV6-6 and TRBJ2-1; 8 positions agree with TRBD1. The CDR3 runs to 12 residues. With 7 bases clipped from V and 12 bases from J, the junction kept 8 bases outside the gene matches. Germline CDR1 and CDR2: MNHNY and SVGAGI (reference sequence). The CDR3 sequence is CASTLDRGPQFF. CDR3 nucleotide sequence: TGTGCCAGCACCTTAGACAGGGGTCCGCAGTTCTTC.

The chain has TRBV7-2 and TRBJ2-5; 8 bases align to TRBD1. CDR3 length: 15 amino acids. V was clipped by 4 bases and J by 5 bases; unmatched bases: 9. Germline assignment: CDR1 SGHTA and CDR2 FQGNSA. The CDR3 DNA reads TGTGCCAGCAGCTCCCGGACAGGGTGGGTGGAGACCCAGTACTTC. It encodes CASSSRTGWVETQYF.